Listed here are 15 T cell receptor beta chains from one sample, sequenced in a study of T cells in Graves' hyperthyroidism and ophthalmopathy (dated by TCRdb to between 2017 and 2020). The library was produced with multiplex PCR. This sample was sequenced with an Illumina HiSeq 2000. The TCR beta CDR3 regions were amplified from the RNA transcripts. The TCR CDR3 was subjected to a first round of RT-PCR using the HTBI primer set and the Qiagen OneStep RT-PCR kit. TCRdb trimmed the raw reads at Q25, called clones with MiXCR and kept productive beta chains. Each entry merges the rows of one CDR3 protein and shows their most common DNA and genes. Within this sample are approximately 600,000 distinct CDR3 sequences, with about 15% of them counted one time only. 5.5% to 7.5% of the sample is held by the ten biggest clonotypes. The sequenced sample was blood. The receptors were sampled from a woman under 40 with Graves' hyperthyroidism that later progressed to Graves' ophthalmopathy.

This clonotype was seen more than once but under ten times. The V call is TRBV27, the J call TRBJ2-2; 8 bases are shared with TRBD1. The CDR3 is 17 amino acids. CDR1 is MNHEY, CDR2 SMNVEV, per germline (reference sequence). V trimming: 0 bases; J trimming: 0 bases; junction bases outside the gene matches: 3. The DNA of the CDR3 is TGTGCCAGCAGTTTATCGTTGGGACAGGCGAACACCGGGGAGCTGTTTTTT. Its protein product is CASSLSLGQANTGELFF.

The genes are TRBV7-9 and TRBJ2-7, with 8 positions matching TRBD1. Germline V gene sequence: CDR1 SEHNR, CDR2 FQNEAQ (reference sequence). This CDR3 spans 15 amino acids. The trim removed 5 bases at V and 5 bases at J, leaving 11 bases unmatched. CDR3: CASSPSRTGYHEQYF. The CDR3, as DNA: TGTGCCAGCAGCCCCTCCCGGACAGGGTACCACGAGCAGTACTTC.

Of note for this clonotype: At one end, the junction sequence differs from germline, possibly due to a read error. The chain is built from TRBV20-1 and TRBJ2-4; 10 nucleotides align to TRBD2. This CDR3 is 14 amino acids long. Germline loops: CDR1 DFQATT, CDR2 SNEGSKA (reference sequence). The CDR3 DNA follows: TGTTCGGGAGCGGGAGGGCAGGGCAAAAACATTCAGTACTTC. This codes for CSGAGGQGKNIQYF.

This clonotype was observed at least ten times. J is TRBJ2-5 and V is TRBV7-9, with D perhaps TRBD1 (5 bases). Trimming removed 4 bases from V and 5 bases from J, with 11 bases in between. CDR3 length: 13 amino acids. Germline lookup yields CDR1 SEHNR and CDR2 FQNEAQ (reference sequence). The DNA of the CDR3 is TGTGCCAGCAGCTCCCCAGGGAAGGAGACCCAGTACTTC. Protein: CASSSPGKETQYF.

This clonotype occurred many times. The chain is built from TRBV7-2 and TRBJ2-3, with 8 bases aligning to TRBD2. Germline V gives CDR1 SGHTA, CDR2 FQGNSA. Trimming removed 6 bases from V and 5 bases from J; junction bases left unmatched: 16. The length of the CDR3 is 17 residues. The chain's CDR3 is CASSPEPGRAEGDTQYF. As DNA, the CDR3 is TGTGCCAGCAGTCCAGAGCCCGGGAGGGCCGAGGGAGATACGCAGTATTTT.

This clonotype occurred a few times. This chain connects TRBV27 to TRBJ1-1, with a weak D call TRBD1 (6 bases). The CDR3 is 15 residues long. Germline V gene lookup returns CDR1 MNHEY and CDR2 SMNVEV (reference sequence). Between the trimmed V and J ends, which lost 0 bases and 7 bases, there was a span of 15 bases. CDR3: CASSLSTGWKNEAFF. CDR3 nucleotide sequence: TGTGCCAGCAGTTTATCGACAGGTTGGAAAAATGAAGCTTTCTTT.

The chain combines TRBV10-3 with TRBJ1-2; 9 bases map to TRBD1. CDR3 length: 16 residues. Per the germline V gene, CDR1 is ENHRY and CDR2 is SYGVKD. V dropped 6 bases and J dropped 4; count of bases not matched to a gene: 12. The CDR3 DNA follows: TGTGCCATCAGCGGCTTTCGGGACAGGGCGGGCTATGGCTACACCTTC. Its protein is CAISGFRDRAGYGYTF.

This clonotype was counted ten times or more. The CDR3 loop reads CAGTGGGTEAFF. The DNA for the CDR3 is TGTGCCGGCACAGGGGGCGGCACTGAAGCTTTCTTT. The V gene is TRBV2, the J gene TRBJ1-1; 9 nucleotides match TRBD1. V trimming: 11 bases; J trimming: 4 bases; junction bases outside the gene matches: 5. The CDR3 has 12 amino acids. CDR1 is SNHLY and CDR2 is FYNNEI in the germline V gene.

There are many counts of this clonotype. V usage is TRBV7-9 and J usage is TRBJ1-2; D is possibly TRBD1 (5 bases). V lost 10 bases and J 0 bases, leaving 15 bases between the germline ends. This CDR3 contains 14 residues. Germline lookup yields CDR1 SEHNR and CDR2 FQNEAQ (reference sequence). CDR3 amino acids: CATLGRDPNYGYTF. CDR3 sequence (DNA): TGTGCCACCCTCGGGAGGGACCCTAACTATGGCTACACCTTC.

Turning to this clonotype: The CDR3 does not end in the conserved phenylalanine or tryptophan, so this is likely a read error. The V call is TRBV6-5, the J call TRBJ2-2; unclear D gene. Germline CDR1 MNHEY, CDR2 SVGAGI. V was trimmed by 4 bases and J by 7 bases, leaving 16 bases between them. The length of the CDR3 is 15 residues. CDR3 in amino acids: CASSLSGSHSGELFC. Here the CDR3 DNA reads TGTGCCAGCAGTTTATCTGGCTCCCACAGCGGGGAGCTGTTTTGT.

This clonotype was seen many times. This chain links TRBV27 with TRBJ2-7, with a tentative D call TRBD1 (6 bases). The germline V gene has CDR1 MNHEY and CDR2 SMNVEV (reference sequence). The CDR3 runs to 16 residues. V gave up 5 bases and J gave up 2 bases, with 19 bases separating them. In DNA, the CDR3 is TGTGCCAGCAGTAATGTCCGGACAGTGGGTGCCTACGAGCAGTACTTC. This codes for CASSNVRTVGAYEQYF.

As regards this clonotype: A junction end diverges from the germline sequence, so it may reflect a read error. CDR3 sequence: CARSFPGAEAFF. The CDR3 coding sequence is TGTGCCCGCAGCTTCCCTGGGGCGGAAGCTTTCTTT. The V call is TRBV27, the J call TRBJ1-1; D may be TRBD1 (5 bases). The CDR3 is 12 amino acids. Germline V gene sequence: CDR1 MNHEY, CDR2 SMNVEV (reference sequence).

This clonotype was detected a few times. The genes are TRBV5-1 and TRBJ1-3; tentatively, D is TRBD1 (5 bases). CDR1 SGHRS and CDR2 YFSETQ come from the germline V gene. V was trimmed by 4 bases and J by 4 bases, leaving 12 bases between them. The CDR3 sequence is 14 residues long. CDR3 bases: TGCGCCAGCAGCCCGGGACCAGGAGGAAACACCATATATTTT. It specifies CASSPGPGGNTIYF.

This clonotype was seen repeatedly, ten times or more. The J gene is TRBJ1-2, the V gene TRBV5-1; 8 bases agree with TRBD1. There are 15 residues in the CDR3. The germline V gene encodes CDR1 SGHRS and CDR2 YFSETQ. V shed 1 base, J shed 4 bases, and the junction held 6 bases outside the gene matches. CDR3 nucleotides: TGCGCCAGCAGCTTGACCGACAGGGGCGCCTATGGCTACACCTTC. It encodes CASSLTDRGAYGYTF.

The table lists this clonotype with a few counts. The chain has TRBV20-1 and TRBJ1-2; D not certain. Trimming shortened V by 2 bases and J by 6 bases, and 16 bases separated the two germline ends. The germline V gene has CDR1 DFQATT and CDR2 SNEGSKA (reference sequence). This CDR3 is 14 amino acids long. CDR3 amino acids: CSARPAVLFHGYTF. CDR3 DNA sequence: TGCAGTGCTAGACCGGCCGTATTGTTCCATGGCTACACCTTC.